The T cell receptor (beta chain) described here comes from a study of blood T cell repertoires in COVID-19. Study at large: T cells, B-cell-depleted T cells, or PBMCs provided the cDNA or gDNA that served as material.

Deletions cut 3 bases from V and 4 bases from J, with 7 bases between. There are 14 residues in the CDR3. Germline CDR1 and CDR2: SGHNT and YENEEA. Sequenced by immunoSEQ multiplex PCR; TCRdb stores in-frame clones only, minus some. The profile covers some 200,000 clones, with roughly 76% appearing a single time and approximately 9% taken by the ten largest. The sample comprised peripheral blood. The chain recombines TRBV11-3 with TRBJ1-6; D uncertain. The sequence came from a woman aged 45-65 years with active or convalescent COVID-19. The chain's CDR3 is CASSFGRYNSPLHF. The CDR3, as DNA: TGTGCCAGCAGCTTTGGCAGGTATAATTCACCCCTCCACTTT.